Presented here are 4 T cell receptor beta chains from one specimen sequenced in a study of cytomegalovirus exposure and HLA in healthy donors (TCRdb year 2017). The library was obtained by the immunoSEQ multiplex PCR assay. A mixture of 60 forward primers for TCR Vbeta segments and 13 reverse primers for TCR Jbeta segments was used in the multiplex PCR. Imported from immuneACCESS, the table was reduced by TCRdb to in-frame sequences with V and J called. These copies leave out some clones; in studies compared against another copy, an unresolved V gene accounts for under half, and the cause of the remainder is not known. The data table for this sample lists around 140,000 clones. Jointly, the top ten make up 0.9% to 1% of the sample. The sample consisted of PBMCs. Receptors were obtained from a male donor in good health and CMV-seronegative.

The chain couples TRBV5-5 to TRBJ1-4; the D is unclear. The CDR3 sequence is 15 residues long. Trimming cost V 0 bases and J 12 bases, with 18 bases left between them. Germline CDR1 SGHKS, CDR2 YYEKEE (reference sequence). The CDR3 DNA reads TGTGCCAGCAGCTTGGGGGCAGGACTTAACTGGGAACTGTTTTTT. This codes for CASSLGAGLNWELFF.

The CDR3 sequence is CASGLTGWGNTIYF. The CDR3 DNA follows: TGTGCTAGTGGTTTGACGGGGTGGGGAAACACCATATATTTT. The V call is TRBV12-5, the J call TRBJ1-3; D is uncertain. This CDR3 region has 14 residues. Germline assignment: CDR1 LGHNT and CDR2 FRNRAP. V was trimmed by 2 bases and J by 4 bases, leaving 9 bases between them.

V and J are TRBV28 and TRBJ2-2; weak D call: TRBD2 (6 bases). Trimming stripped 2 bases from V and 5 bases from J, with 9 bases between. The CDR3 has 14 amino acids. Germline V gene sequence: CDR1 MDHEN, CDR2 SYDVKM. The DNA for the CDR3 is TGTGCCAGCAGTTTAGGGGGGTCTACCGGGGAGCTGTTTTTT. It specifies CASSLGGSTGELFF.

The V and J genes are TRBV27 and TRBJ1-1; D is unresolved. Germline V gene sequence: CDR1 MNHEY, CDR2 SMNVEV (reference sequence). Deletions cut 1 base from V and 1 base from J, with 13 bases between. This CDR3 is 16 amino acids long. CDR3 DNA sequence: TGTGCCAGCAGTTTATTCGGGAACACTGCGAACACTGAAGCTTTCTTT. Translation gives CASSLFGNTANTEAFF.